A single sample is the source of the 27 T cell receptor beta chains below, sequenced in a study of blood T cell repertoires in COVID-19. Here immunoSEQ multiplex PCR was the method, and the copy in TCRdb shows in-frame clones only, minus some. Among 9,000 to 9,500 clones listed, about 86% were seen once. Sequencing was carried out using peripheral blood. The receptors derive from a human donor in a cohort sampled during active COVID-19.

V usage is TRBV12-3 or TRBV12-4 and J usage is TRBJ2-7; D call uncertain. Deletions cut 1 base from V and 6 bases from J, with 10 bases between. The CDR3 extends over 13 amino acids. DNA for the CDR3: TGTGCCAGCAGTTTAGACTTCACGGGCGAGCAGTACTTC. Residues: CASSLDFTGEQYF.

CDR3 nucleotide sequence: TGTGCCAGCAGTCCCGGTGGAGATACGCAGTATTTT. Its protein is CASSPGGDTQYF. V is TRBV27 and J is TRBJ2-3; D is ambiguous. Per the germline V gene, CDR1 is MNHEY and CDR2 is SMNVEV (reference sequence). The CDR3 extends over 12 amino acids. With 5 bases removed from V and 5 bases from J, the gap between germline ends came to 8 bases.

The rearrangement links TRBV7-2 to TRBJ2-3, with D maybe TRBD2 (8 bases). There are 16 residues in the CDR3. V dropped 6 bases and J dropped 6 bases, with 22 bases sitting between them. Germline CDR1 and CDR2: SGHTA and FQGNSA. The CDR3 spells CASRPSPGGGGDTQYF. Here the CDR3 DNA reads TGTGCCAGCAGACCTTCCCCGGGAGGGGGCGGGGATACGCAGTATTTT.

Points on this clone: Compared with germline, one end of the junction differs, possibly owing to a read error. In DNA, the CDR3 is TGTGCCAGCAGTCGACAGGGAAGCTCTGGAAACGCCATATATTTT. Its protein is CASSRQGSSGNAIYF. The rearrangement joins TRBV6-6 to TRBJ1-3; 7 bases are a match to TRBD1. The CDR3 covers 15 residues. Germline V gene lookup returns CDR1 MNHNY and CDR2 SVGAGI (reference sequence).

The CDR3 nucleotides read TGTGCCAGCCTAAGGCGGGAGAGGAGGGAGACCCAGTACTTC. It specifies CASLRRERRETQYF. The chain combines TRBV6-6 with TRBJ2-5, with 7 bases fitting TRBD2. The junction had 11 bases not matched to a gene; V was cut back by 8 bases and J by 5 bases. The CDR3 is 14 amino acids. Germline CDR1 is MNHNY and CDR2 is SVGAGI (reference sequence).

The chain uses TRBV15 and TRBJ2-5; 7 bases line up with TRBD1. In germline, CDR1 is LNHNV, CDR2 YYDKDF (reference sequence). V lost 4 bases to trimming and J lost 4 bases; unmatched junction nucleotides: 6. The CDR3 is 14 residues long. The CDR3 reads CATSITGVGETQYF. The CDR3, as DNA: TGTGCCACCAGCATTACAGGGGTGGGAGAGACCCAGTACTTC.

The CDR3 is CASSGKTGVVYEQYF. DNA of the CDR3: TGTGCCAGCAGCGGTAAGACAGGGGTCGTCTACGAGCAGTACTTC. The chain recombines TRBV5-5 with TRBJ2-7; TRBD1 aligns across 8 bases. In germline, CDR1 is SGHKS, CDR2 YYEKEE (reference sequence). This CDR3 is built from 15 residues. Trimming at V came to 4 bases and at J to 3 bases, leaving 9 bases not matched to a gene.

The CDR3 loop is CASSLERQGVEQYF. The CDR3 DNA is TGTGCCAGCAGCTTAGAACGACAGGGCGTCGAGCAGTACTTC. This rearrangement joins TRBV7-9 to TRBJ2-7, with 7 nucleotides matching TRBD1. Trimming removed 1 base from V and 6 bases from J; junction bases left unmatched: 6. From germline, CDR1 is SEHNR and CDR2 FQNEAQ (reference sequence). The CDR3 has 14 amino acids.

V gene TRBV4-2 combines with J gene TRBJ2-1; 7 nucleotides agree with TRBD2. V dropped 2 bases and J dropped 0; count of bases not matched to a gene: 4. Germline values: CDR1 LGHNA, CDR2 YNFKEQ. The length of the CDR3 is 16 residues. Here the CDR3 DNA reads TGTGCCAGCAGCCAACAAGCGGGATACTCCTACAATGAGCAGTTCTTC. The encoded protein is CASSQQAGYSYNEQFF.

On this clone itself: The junction does not match germline at one end; this may be a read error. The genes are TRBV2 and TRBJ1-1; unclear D gene. The CDR3 runs 15 residues. Per the germline V gene, CDR1 is SNHLY and CDR2 is FYNNEI. The chain's CDR3 is CASRTPGGRDYIEIF. The CDR3 nucleotides read TGTGCCAGCAGGACCCCGGGAGGGCGTGACTATATTGAGATCTTT.

The J gene is TRBJ2-7, the V gene TRBV28, with 8 bases matching TRBD2. This CDR3 spans 15 amino acids. V lost 4 bases and J lost 7; bases outside the gene matches: 12. CDR1 and CDR2 from the germline V gene are MDHEN and SYDVKM. The CDR3 DNA reads TGTGCCAGCAGTTACCGGACTAGCAGGGCACTGGAGCAGTACTTC. It is translated as CASSYRTSRALEQYF. The full variable domain, completed using reference TRBV28 and TRBJ2-7, is DVKVTQSSRYLVKRTGEKVFLECVQDMDHENMFWYRQDPGLGLRLIYFSYDVKMKEKGDIPEGYSVSREKKERFSLILESASTNQTSMYLCASSYRTSRALEQYFGPGTRLTVT.

The V and J genes are TRBV11-2 and TRBJ2-4; 8 bases agree with TRBD2. The CDR3 covers 16 residues. With V trimmed by 6 bases and J by 6 bases, 13 bases remained unmatched. CDR1 is SGHAT and CDR2 is FQNNGV in the germline V gene. The CDR3 protein is CASRSGTSVSGNIQYF. The CDR3 DNA is TGTGCCAGCAGATCCGGGACTAGTGTTTCAGGAAACATTCAGTACTTC.

V is TRBV19 and J is TRBJ1-4; D might be TRBD1 (6 bases). This CDR3 comprises 14 residues. Trimming took 7 bases from V and 3 from J, leaving 12 bases between them. Germline values: CDR1 LNHDA, CDR2 SQIVND (reference sequence). CDR3 region: CASNKDRANEKLFF. In DNA form, the CDR3 reads TGTGCCAGTAACAAGGACAGAGCTAATGAAAAACTGTTTTTT.

This rearrangement joins TRBV30 to TRBJ2-7, with 9 bases identical to TRBD2. V was pared by 0 bases and J by 11 bases, with 5 bases of the junction left unmatched. The CDR3 is 12 residues long. CDR1 GTSNPN and CDR2 SVGIG come from the germline V gene (reference sequence). The DNA for the CDR3 is TGTGCCTGGAGTGTCTCTAGCGGGAATGAGTACTTC. Its translation: CAWSVSSGNEYF.

V gene TRBV6-4 combines with J gene TRBJ2-1; D is perhaps TRBD1 (5 bases). CDR1 and CDR2 (germline): MRHNA, SNTAGT. The CDR3 contains 13 residues. Trimming shortened V by 4 bases and J by 4 bases, and 8 bases separated the two germline ends. DNA of the CDR3: TGTGCCAGCAGTGCACAGGTATACAATGAGCAGTTCTTC. This codes for CASSAQVYNEQFF.

V usage is TRBV6-5 and J usage is TRBJ2-5; 11 nucleotides align to TRBD2. Germline V gene data show CDR1 as MNHEY and CDR2 as SVGAGI. The CDR3 spans 15 residues. V lost 6 bases and J lost 5; bases outside the gene matches: 8. The CDR3 region has the DNA TGTGCCAGCAGGCCCGGACTAGCGGGTCACGAGACCCAGTACTTC. Protein sequence: CASRPGLAGHETQYF.

V and J are TRBV20-1 and TRBJ1-5; D gene uncertain. The CDR3 runs to 14 residues. CDR1 is DFQATT and CDR2 is SNEGSKA in the germline V gene (reference sequence). The ends were cut back, 3 bases at V and 2 bases at J, with 11 bases in the middle. The CDR3 DNA reads as TGCAGTGCTAGTCCGGGGAATGGCAATCAGCCCCAGCATTTT. Encoded protein: CSASPGNGNQPQHF.

The V gene is TRBV18, the J gene TRBJ2-5, with 10 bases aligning to TRBD2. Germline CDR1 reads KGHSH; CDR2 reads LQKENI. V shed 3 bases and J 5 bases; nucleotides not matched to a gene: 6. The CDR3 is made up of 15 amino acids. CDR3: CASSPPLAGGETQYF. In DNA form, the CDR3 reads TGTGCCAGCTCACCTCCATTAGCGGGAGGTGAGACCCAGTACTTC.

The chain employs TRBV6-5 and TRBJ1-4; D might be TRBD1 (6 bases). The germline V gene encodes CDR1 MNHEY and CDR2 SVGAGI. This CDR3 is built from 14 residues. Trimming removed 6 bases at V and 5 bases at J, with 13 bases between. The DNA for the CDR3 is TGTGCCAGCAGGCCGGGACACCGAAATGAAAAACTGTTTTTT. This sequence encodes CASRPGHRNEKLFF.

This rearrangement joins TRBV6-8 to TRBJ2-5; perhaps TRBD1 as D (6 bases). CDR3 length equals 15 residues. Germline V gene lookup returns CDR1 MNHGY and CDR2 SAAAGT. V shed 2 bases and J shed 3 bases, with 13 bases lying between them. CDR3 region: CASSYRWKGEETQYF. The CDR3 region has the DNA TGTGCCAGCAGTTACCGCTGGAAGGGGGAAGAGACCCAGTACTTC.

J is TRBJ2-1 and V is TRBV18; D perhaps matches TRBD2 (6 bases). Per the germline V gene, CDR1 is KGHSH and CDR2 is LQKENI. This CDR3 is built from 17 residues. V lost 0 bases and J 2 bases, leaving 14 bases between the germline ends. CDR3 loop: CASSPPVGLKTYNEQFF. The CDR3 DNA reads TGTGCCAGCTCACCACCGGTGGGACTGAAGACCTACAATGAGCAGTTCTTC.

The V gene is TRBV11-2, the J gene TRBJ2-5; 8 bases agree with TRBD2. The CDR3 length is 14 residues. V lost 5 bases to trimming and J lost 5 bases; unmatched junction nucleotides: 7. Looked up from germline, CDR1 is SGHAT and CDR2 is FQNNGV. The CDR3 coding sequence is TGTGCCAGCAGCACAAGCGGCGGGAGGGAGACCCAGTACTTC. This gives the protein CASSTSGGRETQYF.

This clone was seen just once. The chain uses TRBV28 and TRBJ2-7, with TRBD1 matching over 10 bases. CDR3 length: 16 residues. Germline CDR1 and CDR2: MDHEN and SYDVKM. The ends lost 4 bases at V and 3 bases at J; junction bases unmatched: 9. CDR3 residues: CASSSVPGQGIYEQYF. For the CDR3, the DNA is TGTGCCAGCAGTTCCGTCCCGGGACAGGGGATCTACGAGCAGTACTTC.

The chain has TRBV28 and TRBJ2-7; D might be TRBD2 (6 bases). The V gene's germline CDR1 is MDHEN and CDR2 SYDVKM. The CDR3 length is 14 residues. V gave up 8 bases and J gave up 3 bases, with 17 bases separating them. CDR3 protein: CASDNRDSLYEQYF. CDR3 coding DNA: TGTGCCAGCGATAATAGGGACTCTCTCTACGAGCAGTACTTC.

The chain recombines TRBV4-3 with TRBJ2-7, with 14 nucleotides matching TRBD2. Germline trimming cut 3 bases from V and 4 bases from J; bases unmatched to any gene: 5. The CDR3 has 16 amino acids. CDR1 and CDR2 from the germline V gene are LGHNA and YSLEER. Here the CDR3 reads CASSQGLAGAGYEQYF. For the CDR3, the DNA is TGCGCCAGCAGCCAGGGACTAGCGGGAGCTGGTTACGAGCAGTACTTC.

V gene TRBV9 combines with J gene TRBJ1-1; D gene unclear. The germline V gene encodes CDR1 SGDLS and CDR2 YYNGEE. CDR3 size: 14 residues. V dropped 2 bases and J dropped 2 bases, with 10 bases sitting between them. The CDR3 loop is CASSVHVGNTEAFF. In nucleotides, the CDR3 is TGTGCCAGCAGCGTTCATGTCGGTAACACTGAAGCTTTCTTT.

V and J are TRBV20-1 and TRBJ2-1; maybe TRBD2 (6 bases). Germline CDR1 reads DFQATT; CDR2 reads SNEGSKA (reference sequence). The CDR3 covers 11 residues. With 6 bases removed from V and 9 bases from J, the gap between germline ends came to 12 bases. CDR3 DNA: TGCAGTGCCCTGGGACTCTCTGAGCAGTTCTTC. Translated, it gives CSALGLSEQFF.